Following are 3 T cell receptor beta chains from one sample sequenced in a study of CD8 T cells in Susac syndrome (dated by TCRdb to about 2019). Library preparation employed the immunoSEQ multiplex PCR assay. RNA was extracted using the RNeasy kit, and roughly 0.5 to 1 ug of the RNA was reverse transcribed with random hexamers. TCRdb redid the processing of the public reads, applying fastp at Q25 and MiXCR, and retained in-frame beta chains. Identical CDR3 protein sequences are pooled into one entry, listed with their most common genes and DNA. In this sample the table shows roughly 190,000 distinct CDR3 sequences, 95% of which occur a single time. The ten largest clones add up to approximately 0.1% of the sample. Sample: CD4+ T cells from PBMCs. Source of these receptors: a human donor with Susac syndrome.

The chain employs TRBV20-1 and TRBJ2-3; TRBD2 aligns across 10 bases. Trimming removed 2 bases from V and 10 bases from J; junction bases left unmatched: 3. Germline V CDR1 and CDR2: DFQATT, SNEGSKA (reference sequence). The CDR3 covers 12 residues. The CDR3 spells CSARSGTSAQYF. The CDR3 nucleotides are TGCAGTGCTAGATCCGGGACTAGCGCGCAGTATTTT.

The V call is TRBV11-2, the J call TRBJ2-7; maybe TRBD1 (5 bases). The CDR3 extends over 13 amino acids. Germline V lookup: CDR1 SGHAT, CDR2 FQNNGV. Trimming shortened V by 1 base and J by 2 bases, and 6 bases separated the two germline ends. As DNA, the CDR3 is TGTGCCAGCAGCTTAGTCAGGGCCTACGAGCAGTACTTC. Translating it yields CASSLVRAYEQYF.

The gene calls are TRBV10-3 and TRBJ2-7; TRBD1 is a possible D gene (5 bases). Trimming cost V 0 bases and J 1 base, with 7 bases left between them. CDR1 and CDR2 from the germline V gene are ENHRY and SYGVKD. The CDR3 length is 14 residues. For the CDR3, the DNA is TGTGCCATCAGTGAGTCGGGGCAGTCCTACGAGCAGTACTTC. Its protein is CAISESGQSYEQYF.